The clone carrying this T cell receptor beta chain was detected many times. The antigen remains undetermined. The data belong to a study of T cells after yellow fever vaccination. Study overall: Libraries from low-cell-number fractions were prepared with the SMART-Seq v4 Ultra Low Input RNA kit.

UMIs were added to TCR cDNA along with a universal primer site when it was made by 5'RACE template switching. MiXCR was run by TCRdb on the 5' RACE reads, yielding one entry per CDR3 protein. The table shows approximately 150,000 distinct CDR3 sequences, with roughly 8.2% occurring only once. General study results and limits: Post-booster repertoires contained most primary-vaccination clones again (almost 97% CD4, 85% to 90% CD8).

J gave up 4 bases and V 3 bases, and 4 bases lay outside the gene matches. Germline lookup yields CDR1 SGHRS and CDR2 YFSETQ. The CDR3 is made up of 16 amino acids. The source of this sequence is a man between 25 and 39 years old who received the YFV17D yellow fever vaccine. The input for sequencing was CD4+ T cells sorted from PBMCs, taken 5 days after the yellow fever booster vaccination. This chain uses TRBV5-1 with TRBJ2-1; 13 bases match TRBD2. The DNA for the CDR3 is TGCGCCAGCAGCTATGGACTAGCGGGAGTTTACAATGAGCAGTTCTTC. As protein: CASSYGLAGVYNEQFF.